This T cell receptor (beta chain) was recorded in a study of T cells in Graves' hyperthyroidism and ophthalmopathy. Researchers took RNA transcripts and amplified the TCR beta CDR3 regions from them. Carried out on the TCR CDR3, a first-round RT-PCR used the HTBI primer set. Each CDR3 protein gets one entry after TCRdb re-called the multiplex PCR reads with MiXCR. The sample shows under 400,000 distinct CDR3 sequences, over 11% of them seen only once. Deletions cut 1 base from V and 4 bases from J, with 13 bases between. Germline V gene sequence: CDR1 LGHNT, CDR2 FRNRAP. The CDR3 spans 15 residues. Sequenced input: blood. This chain uses TRBV12-5 with TRBJ2-5; D is perhaps TRBD2 (6 bases). The TCR originated in an older woman with Graves' hyperthyroidism. The CDR3 region has the DNA TGTGCTAGTGGTTTGGAGGGACTCCCCGGAGAGACCCAGTACTTC. Translation gives CASGLEGLPGETQYF.